This T cell receptor beta chain appears in the sequencing data of a study of cytomegalovirus exposure and HLA in healthy donors. V lost 3 bases and J lost 2; bases outside the gene matches: 9. The length of the CDR3 is 17 residues. Germline CDR1 reads SGHAT; CDR2 reads FQNNGV. In the PCR, 60 Vbeta and 13 Jbeta primers were used. Profiled with immunoSEQ multiplex PCR; TCRdb holds only in-frame clones, not every one. The sample lists about 210,000 clones, roughly 73% seen once, with approximately 0.47% in the top ten. The source material was PBMCs. The origin of this receptor is a boy between 10 and 17 years old in good health and CMV-seronegative. The chain combines TRBV11-2 with TRBJ2-7; 11 positions match TRBD1. Written as DNA, the CDR3 is TGTGCCAGCAGCTTCACCTTCCCGGGACAGGGGGCCTACGAGCAGTACTTC. Translating gives CASSFTFPGQGAYEQYF.